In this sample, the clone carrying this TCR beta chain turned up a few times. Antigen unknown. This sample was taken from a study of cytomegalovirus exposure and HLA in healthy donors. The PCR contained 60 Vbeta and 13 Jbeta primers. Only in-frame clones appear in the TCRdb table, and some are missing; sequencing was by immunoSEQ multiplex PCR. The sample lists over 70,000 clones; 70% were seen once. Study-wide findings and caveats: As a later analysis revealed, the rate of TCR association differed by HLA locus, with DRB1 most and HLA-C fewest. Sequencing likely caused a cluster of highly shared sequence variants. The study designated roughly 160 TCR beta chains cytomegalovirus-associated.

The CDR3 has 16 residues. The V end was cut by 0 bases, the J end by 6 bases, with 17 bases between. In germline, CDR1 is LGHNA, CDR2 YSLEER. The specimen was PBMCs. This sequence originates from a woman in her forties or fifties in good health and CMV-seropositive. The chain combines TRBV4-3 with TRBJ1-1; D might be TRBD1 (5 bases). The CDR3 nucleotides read TGCGCCAGCAGCCAAGATTCGTTTGGGGGGGTCTCTGAAGCTTTCTTT. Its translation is CASSQDSFGGVSEAFF.